This paragraph covers one T cell receptor (beta chain) sequence. Its antigen is unidentified. Every isolated RNA sample was fully reverse transcribed, so sequencing captured expressed TCRB transcripts. Clones were sequenced by immunoSEQ multiplex PCR, and TCRdb holds only the in-frame ones, with some missing. The sample carries about 130,000 clones, around a tenth recorded once. This entry belongs to a study of beta chain features in type 1 diabetes. Findings of the study overall: When cDNA is sequenced, cells with high TCR expression could be over-represented.

The germline V gene encodes CDR1 SGHTS and CDR2 YDEGEE. The CDR3 is 14 residues long. The germline V and J ends were trimmed by 1 base and 0 bases, with 7 bases remaining between them. This receptor was identified in a man between 18 and 35 years old in good health. The rearrangement joins TRBV5-8 to TRBJ1-2; D ambiguous. The sample comprised central memory CD4+ T cells from blood. The CDR3 DNA is TGTGCCAGCAGCTTGAGTACGGCTAACTATGGCTACACCTTC. Encoded protein: CASSLSTANYGYTF.